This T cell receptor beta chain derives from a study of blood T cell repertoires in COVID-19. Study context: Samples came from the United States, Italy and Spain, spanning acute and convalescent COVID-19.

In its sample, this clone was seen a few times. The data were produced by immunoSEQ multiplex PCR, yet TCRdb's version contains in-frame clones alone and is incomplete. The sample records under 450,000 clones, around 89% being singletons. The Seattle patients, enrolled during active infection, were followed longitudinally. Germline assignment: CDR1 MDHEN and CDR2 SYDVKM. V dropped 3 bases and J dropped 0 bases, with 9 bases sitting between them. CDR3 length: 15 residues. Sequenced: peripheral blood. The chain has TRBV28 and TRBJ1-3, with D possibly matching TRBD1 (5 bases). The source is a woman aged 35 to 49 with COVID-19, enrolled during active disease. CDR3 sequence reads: CASSLGPSSGNTIYF. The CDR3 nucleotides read TGTGCCAGCAGTTTGGGGCCAAGCTCTGGAAACACCATATATTTT.